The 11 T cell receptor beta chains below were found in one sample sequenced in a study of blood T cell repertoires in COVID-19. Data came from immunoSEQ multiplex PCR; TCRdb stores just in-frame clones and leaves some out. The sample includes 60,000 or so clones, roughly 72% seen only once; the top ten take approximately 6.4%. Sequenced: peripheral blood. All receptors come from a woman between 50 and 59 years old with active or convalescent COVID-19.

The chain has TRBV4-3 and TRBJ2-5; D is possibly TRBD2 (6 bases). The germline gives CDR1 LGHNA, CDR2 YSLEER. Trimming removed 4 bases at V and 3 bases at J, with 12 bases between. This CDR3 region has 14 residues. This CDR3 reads CASSPAGTKETQYF. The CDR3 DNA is TGCGCCAGCAGCCCTGCGGGAACAAAAGAGACCCAGTACTTC.

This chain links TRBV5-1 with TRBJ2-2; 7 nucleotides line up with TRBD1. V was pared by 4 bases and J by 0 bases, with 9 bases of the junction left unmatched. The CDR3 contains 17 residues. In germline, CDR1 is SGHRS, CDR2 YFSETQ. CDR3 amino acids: CASSTTTGATNTGELFF. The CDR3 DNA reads TGCGCCAGCAGCACTACTACAGGGGCCACGAACACCGGGGAGCTGTTTTTT.

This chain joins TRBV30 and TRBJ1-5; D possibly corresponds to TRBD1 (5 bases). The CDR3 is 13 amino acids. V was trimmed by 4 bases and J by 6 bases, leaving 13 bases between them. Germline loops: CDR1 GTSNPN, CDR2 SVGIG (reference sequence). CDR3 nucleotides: TGTGCCTGGACGGGTGGGGGAGGTCAGCCCCAGCATTTT. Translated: CAWTGGGGQPQHF.

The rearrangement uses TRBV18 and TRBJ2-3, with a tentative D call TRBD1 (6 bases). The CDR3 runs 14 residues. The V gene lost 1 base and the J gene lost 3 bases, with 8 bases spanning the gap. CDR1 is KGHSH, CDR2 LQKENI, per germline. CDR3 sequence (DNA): TGTGCCAGCTCACCACGGCAGGGGACAGATACGCAGTATTTT. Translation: CASSPRQGTDTQYF.

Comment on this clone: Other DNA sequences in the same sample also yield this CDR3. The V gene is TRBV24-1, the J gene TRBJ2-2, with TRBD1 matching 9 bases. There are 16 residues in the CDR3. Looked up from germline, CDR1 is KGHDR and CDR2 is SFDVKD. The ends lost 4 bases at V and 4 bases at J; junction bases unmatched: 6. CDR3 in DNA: TGTGCCACCAGTGACCCGGGGACAGGGACCACCGGGGAGCTGTTTTTT. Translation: CATSDPGTGTTGELFF.

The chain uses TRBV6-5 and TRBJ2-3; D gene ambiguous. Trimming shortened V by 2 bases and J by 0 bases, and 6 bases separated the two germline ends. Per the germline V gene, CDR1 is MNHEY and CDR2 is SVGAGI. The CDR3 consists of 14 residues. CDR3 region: CASSYAYSTDTQYF. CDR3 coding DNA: TGTGCCAGCAGTTACGCCTACAGCACAGATACGCAGTATTTT.

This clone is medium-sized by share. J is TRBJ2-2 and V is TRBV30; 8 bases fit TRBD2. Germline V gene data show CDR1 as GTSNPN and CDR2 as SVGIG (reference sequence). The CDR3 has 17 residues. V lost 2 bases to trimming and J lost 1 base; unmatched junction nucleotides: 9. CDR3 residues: CAWSYRYSGMNTGELFF. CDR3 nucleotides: TGTGCCTGGAGTTACCGCTATAGCGGGATGAACACCGGGGAGCTGTTTTTT.

In DNA, the CDR3 is TGTGCCAGCAGCTTATCTGGGCCGGCGGGCTATGAGCAGTACTTC. Protein sequence: CASSLSGPAGYEQYF. The V call is TRBV13, the J call TRBJ2-7; possibly TRBD2 for D (5 bases). The ends were cut back, 2 bases at V and 7 bases at J, with 18 bases in the middle. CDR1 is PRHDT, CDR2 FYEKMQ, per germline (reference sequence). This CDR3 has 15 amino acids.

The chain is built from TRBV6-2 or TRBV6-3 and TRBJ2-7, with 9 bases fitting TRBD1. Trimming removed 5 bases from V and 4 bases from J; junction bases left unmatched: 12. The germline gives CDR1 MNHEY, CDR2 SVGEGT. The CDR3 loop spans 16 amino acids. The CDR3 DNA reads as TGTGCCAGCAGTAGTCCCGGGACAGGGAAAAAATACGAGCAGTACTTC. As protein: CASSSPGTGKKYEQYF.

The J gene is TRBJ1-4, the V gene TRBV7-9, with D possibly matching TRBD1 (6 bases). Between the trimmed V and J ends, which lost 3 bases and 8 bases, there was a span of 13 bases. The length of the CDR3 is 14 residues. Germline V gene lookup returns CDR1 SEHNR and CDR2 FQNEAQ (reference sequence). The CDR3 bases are TGTGCCAGCAGCTTCAATCAGGGGAACGAAAAACTGTTTTTT. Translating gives CASSFNQGNEKLFF.

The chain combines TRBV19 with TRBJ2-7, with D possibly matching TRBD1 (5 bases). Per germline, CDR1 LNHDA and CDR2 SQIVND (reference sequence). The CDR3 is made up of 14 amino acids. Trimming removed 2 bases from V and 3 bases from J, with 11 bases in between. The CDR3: CASSIQGQGYEQYF. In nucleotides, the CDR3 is TGTGCCAGTAGTATACAGGGTCAGGGCTACGAGCAGTACTTC.